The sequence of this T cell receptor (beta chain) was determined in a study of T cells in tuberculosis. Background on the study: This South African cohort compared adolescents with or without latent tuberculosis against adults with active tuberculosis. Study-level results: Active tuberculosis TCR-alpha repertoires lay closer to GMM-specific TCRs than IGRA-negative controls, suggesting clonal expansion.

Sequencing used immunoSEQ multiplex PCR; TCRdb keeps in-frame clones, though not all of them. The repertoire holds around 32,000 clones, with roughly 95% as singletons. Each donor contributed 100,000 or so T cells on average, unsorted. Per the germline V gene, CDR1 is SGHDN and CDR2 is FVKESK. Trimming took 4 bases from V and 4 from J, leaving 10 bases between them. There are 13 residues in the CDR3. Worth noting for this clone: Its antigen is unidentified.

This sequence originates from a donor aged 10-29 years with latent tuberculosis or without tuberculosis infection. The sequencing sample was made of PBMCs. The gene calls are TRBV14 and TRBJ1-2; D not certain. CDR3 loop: CASSPGVSYGYTF. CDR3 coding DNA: TGTGCCAGCAGCCCGGGAGTATCCTATGGCTACACCTTC.